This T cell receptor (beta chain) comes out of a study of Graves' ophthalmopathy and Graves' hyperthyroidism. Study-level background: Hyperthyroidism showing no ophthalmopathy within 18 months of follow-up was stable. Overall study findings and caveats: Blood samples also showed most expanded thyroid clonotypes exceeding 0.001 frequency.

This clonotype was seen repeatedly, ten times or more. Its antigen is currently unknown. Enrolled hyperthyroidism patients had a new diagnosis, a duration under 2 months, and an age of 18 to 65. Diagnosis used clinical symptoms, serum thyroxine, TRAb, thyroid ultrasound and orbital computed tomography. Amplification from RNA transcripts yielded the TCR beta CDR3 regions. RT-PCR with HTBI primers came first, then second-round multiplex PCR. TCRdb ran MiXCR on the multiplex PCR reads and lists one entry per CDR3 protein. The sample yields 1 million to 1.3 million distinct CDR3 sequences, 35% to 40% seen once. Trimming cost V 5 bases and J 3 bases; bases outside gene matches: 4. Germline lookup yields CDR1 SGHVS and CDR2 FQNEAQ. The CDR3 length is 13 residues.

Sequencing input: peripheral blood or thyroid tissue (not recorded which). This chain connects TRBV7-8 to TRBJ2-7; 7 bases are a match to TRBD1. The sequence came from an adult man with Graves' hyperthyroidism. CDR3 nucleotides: TGTGCCAGCAGCGTGACAGGGCGCTACGAGCAGTACTTC. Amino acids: CASSVTGRYEQYF.